A selection of T cell receptor beta chains follows, all from one sample in a study of shared clonotypes between healthy human individuals. Clones were read by immunoSEQ multiplex PCR, and TCRdb kept only the in-frame ones, dropping some. The sample has about 2.4 million clones; over 85% are singletons. Material for sequencing was naive CD4+ T cells from PBMCs. The source is a man in his late teens or twenties in good health. Some clones in this sample may be carry-over from other donors' samples. CDR3s include the opening cysteine and the closing phenylalanine or tryptophan. The order of the fields is D gene, V gene, clone size, J gene, CDR3 protein, CDR3 DNA. D genes are given only for firm matches. Some rows have no size entry. The others give once, few or many, or a class for an expanded clone.

-	TRBV29-1	-	TRBJ2-3	CSALPGTDTQYF	TGCAGCGCTCTCCCCGGCACAGATACGCAGTATTTT
-	TRBV29-1	-	TRBJ1-3	CSVRVAGLQSGNTIYF	TGCAGCGTTAGAGTGGCAGGGTTACAGAGTGGAAACACCATATATTTT
-	TRBV5-1	-	TRBJ2-2	CASNRELLTGELFF	TGCGCCAGCAACCGGGAGTTACTAACCGGGGAGCTGTTTTTT
-	TRBV20-1	-	TRBJ2-7	CSALSVIKQYF	TGCAGTGCTCTTTCTGTGATCAAGCAGTACTTC
TRBD2	TRBV5-4	-	TRBJ2-7	CASKLGEAGRPLEQYF	TGTGCCAGCAAGCTTGGGGAAGCGGGACGTCCGCTCGAGCAGTACTTC
-	TRBV2	-	TRBJ1-4	CASSDGGPGEEKLFF	TGTGCCAGCAGTGATGGGGGGCCGGGGGAAGAAAAACTGTTTTTT
TRBD1	TRBV10-3	-	TRBJ2-7	CATDRGSPPEQYF	TGTGCCACGGACAGGGGGTCCCCCCCCGAGCAGTACTTC
-	TRBV19	-	TRBJ1-5	CASSNRNQPQHF	TGTGCCAGTAGTAACAGGAATCAGCCCCAGCATTTT
TRBD2	TRBV15	-	TRBJ2-7	CATSRDLSGTSSYEQYF	TGTGCCACCAGCAGAGATCTTAGCGGGACGTCCTCCTACGAGCAGTACTTC
TRBD1	TRBV30	once	TRBJ1-5	CAWTGGSNQPQHF	TGTGCCTGGACAGGGGGCAGCAATCAGCCCCAGCATTTT
TRBD2	TRBV6-5	-	TRBJ2-1	CASSYSGTSVYNEQFF	TGTGCCAGCAGTTACTCCGGGACTAGCGTCTACAATGAGCAGTTCTTC
-	TRBV5-1	-	TRBJ2-7	CASSLGTTAYEQYF	TGCGCCAGCAGCTTGGGGACTACCGCCTACGAGCAGTACTTC
-	TRBV27	once	TRBJ1-2	CASSLSGLNYGYTF	TGTGCCAGCAGTTTGTCAGGACTGAACTATGGCTACACCTTC
-	TRBV30	-	TRBJ1-3	CAWSATHSGNTIYF	TGTGCCTGGAGTGCTACGCACTCTGGAAACACCATATATTTT
-	TRBV6-5	-	TRBJ2-5	CASSDGAAAQYF	TGTGCCAGCAGTGACGGCGCGGCAGCCCAGTACTTC
-	TRBV15	-	TRBJ2-2	CATSRGDRSNTGELFF	TGTGCCACCAGCAGGGGCGACAGGTCGAACACCGGGGAGCTGTTTTTT
TRBD1	TRBV28	-	TRBJ1-2	CASRRQGLYGYTF	TGTGCCAGCAGAAGACAGGGTCTCTATGGCTACACCTTC
-	TRBV5-1	-	TRBJ2-2	CASSLAPPNTGELFF	TGCGCCAGCAGCTTAGCGCCGCCGAACACCGGGGAGCTGTTTTTT
TRBD2	TRBV28	-	TRBJ2-7	CASSRLAGALEQYF	TGTGCCAGCAGTCGACTAGCGGGAGCACTCGAGCAGTACTTC
TRBD2	TRBV7-2	-	TRBJ2-2	CASSLGLAGELFF	TGTGCCAGCAGCTTGGGACTAGCCGGGGAGCTGTTTTTT
-	TRBV5-4	-	TRBJ2-3	CASSFITGLRSVDTQYF	TGTGCCAGCAGCTTTATAACAGGGCTCCGGTCCGTCGATACGCAGTATTTT
-	TRBV7-9	once	TRBJ1-5	CASSLGVSNQPQHF	TGTGCCAGCAGCTTAGGTGTAAGCAATCAGCCCCAGCATTTT
-	TRBV2	-	TRBJ1-5	CASSEIIRGQPQHF	TGTGCCAGCAGTGAAATTATTAGGGGACAGCCCCAGCATTTT
TRBD1	TRBV28	-	TRBJ1-1	CASIGLYYRGLTEAFF	TGTGCCAGCATAGGCCTTTATTACAGGGGGCTTACTGAAGCTTTCTTT
-	TRBV5-1	-	TRBJ2-2	CASSPSLFVGGELFF	TGCGCCAGCAGCCCGAGCCTTTTTGTGGGCGGGGAGCTGTTTTTT
-	TRBV6-1	-	TRBJ1-1	CASSGRTANTEAFF	TGTGCCAGCAGCGGCCGGACAGCGAACACTGAAGCTTTCTTT
-	TRBV20-1	-	TRBJ1-1	CSADRWTEAFF	TGCAGTGCCGACCGGTGGACTGAAGCTTTCTTT
TRBD2	TRBV12-5	once	TRBJ2-1	CASGLLLSGSESSYNEQFF	TGTGCTAGTGGTTTGCTTCTTAGCGGGAGCGAGAGCTCCTACAATGAGCAGTTCTTC
-	TRBV5-1	-	TRBJ2-3	CASSGFMSTDTQYF	TGCGCCAGCAGCGGGTTTATGAGCACAGATACGCAGTATTTT
TRBD1	TRBV29-1	-	TRBJ2-1	CSVRGAGTGSRSSYNEQFF	TGCAGCGTACGGGGAGCCGGGACAGGGTCGCGCTCATCCTACAATGAGCAGTTCTTC
-	TRBV30	-	TRBJ1-2	CAWEAYAYGYTF	TGTGCCTGGGAAGCTTATGCCTATGGCTACACCTTC
-	TRBV29-1	-	TRBJ1-4	CSPRVGEKLFF	TGCAGCCCCCGGGTTGGGGAGAAACTGTTTTTT
TRBD2	TRBV6-6	once	TRBJ2-7	CATSGTTTYEQYF	TGTGCCACAAGCGGGACTACCACCTACGAGCAGTACTTC
-	TRBV4-1	-	TRBJ2-5	CASSQVPQETQYF	TGCGCCAGCAGCCAAGTCCCCCAAGAGACCCAGTACTTC
-	TRBV6-1	few	TRBJ2-2	CASRQGPDTGELFF	TGTGCCAGCAGACAGGGACCTGACACCGGGGAGCTGTTTTTT
TRBD2	TRBV28	-	TRBJ2-5	CASSETVQMAAGRVKEETQYF	TGTGCCAGCAGTGAGACAGTTCAGATGGCCGCCGGGAGGGTGAAGGAAGAGACCCAGTACTTC
-	TRBV28	once	TRBJ1-2	CASRKGVDYGYTF	TGTGCCAGCAGGAAAGGGGTAGACTATGGCTACACCTTC
TRBD2	TRBV2	-	TRBJ2-1	CARASGRDHNEQFF	TGTGCCAGGGCTAGCGGGAGGGACCACAATGAGCAGTTCTTC
TRBD1	TRBV6-1	-	TRBJ2-2	CASSRDRGGGELFF	TGTGCCAGCAGTCGTGACAGGGGTGGCGGGGAGCTGTTTTTT
TRBD1	TRBV28	-	TRBJ1-2	CASIRDRGNGYTF	TGTGCCAGCATTCGGGACAGGGGTAATGGCTACACCTTC
TRBD1	TRBV5-1	-	TRBJ2-1	CASSLGQGFNEQFF	TGCGCCAGCAGCCTGGGACAGGGATTTAATGAGCAGTTCTTC
-	TRBV6-5	-	TRBJ2-1	CASSRGVSYNEQFF	TGTGCCAGCAGTAGGGGTGTATCCTACAATGAGCAGTTCTTC
-	TRBV4-3	once	TRBJ2-7	CASSRQARNYEQYF	TGCGCCAGCAGTCGACAGGCCCGAAACTACGAGCAGTACTTC
-	TRBV25-1	-	TRBJ2-6	CASSPRHHSSSGANVLTF	TGTGCCAGCAGTCCTCGACACCACTCCAGCTCTGGGGCCAACGTCCTGACTTTC
TRBD1	TRBV19	-	TRBJ1-5	CASRETGVGDQPQHF	TGTGCCAGTAGGGAGACAGGGGTAGGCGATCAGCCCCAGCATTTT
-	TRBV7-9	-	TRBJ1-2	CASSFYSGDYGYTF	TGTGCCAGCAGCTTTTATTCAGGAGACTATGGCTACACCTTC
-	TRBV28	-	TRBJ1-1	CASSAPPGVGTEAFF	TGTGCCAGCAGTGCCCCTCCGGGGGTAGGCACTGAAGCTTTCTTT
TRBD1	TRBV28	-	TRBJ2-2	CASSFLTGAGELFF	TGTGCCAGCAGTTTCCTGACAGGGGCCGGGGAGCTGTTTTTT
-	TRBV5-1	-	TRBJ2-2	CASIPPGTANTGELFF	TGCGCCAGCATCCCCCCTGGGACGGCGAACACCGGGGAGCTGTTTTTT
-	TRBV7-9	-	TRBJ2-6	CASSRRESLSGANVLTF	TGTGCCAGCAGCCGCAGGGAAAGTTTATCTGGGGCCAACGTCCTGACTTTC